The entry below describes one T cell receptor beta chain. This clonotype was counted only a few times. What antigen it recognizes has not been identified. There are no base qualities to consult, and no much larger clone falls within one base. This was a case-control study nested in a cohort of healthcare workers in London, UK, who had nasopharyngeal swab PCR tests and blood samples taken every week. Healthcare workers were recruited between 23 and 31 March 2020, during the week of the UK lockdown, and were followed weekly for up to roughly 16 weeks. The data originate from a study of early T cells in non-severe SARS-CoV-2 infection (dated by TCRdb to about 2021). Notes on the research overall: Bulk RNA from unsorted whole blood was used for TCR sequencing, so alpha and beta chains could not be paired. The full study reports these points: VDJdb matching was skewed toward anti-spike CD8 responses and likely underestimated virus-specific expansions, missing private and CD4 specificities.

Its CDR3 holds 13 amino acids, cysteine through phenylalanine. Only the CDR3 DNA stays, 39 bases, in frame from base 1. V loses 0 bases, J loses 4 bases, and the germline ends lie 5 bases apart. From a lookup of the germline V gene, CDR1 and CDR2 are LGHNT and FRNRAP. Libraries came from 5' RACE. For sequencing, a NextSeq 500 was employed. In the TCR library protocol, unique molecular identifiers were attached to individual cDNA molecules to correct for PCR bias and sequencing error. TCR alpha and beta chains were both sequenced, and the abundances of alpha and beta sequences in each sample were closely correlated with each other. The study's own analysis went as follows. Decombinator V4 was used to perform V gene, J gene and CDR3 annotation of TCR sequences. Expanded TCRs were defined as changing significantly between any two time points under a Poisson model with p below 0.0001. Abundances of TCRs were expressed as counts per million after normalisation to the total number of TCRs sequenced in each sample. TRAV1-2 paired with TRAJ12, TRAJ20 or TRAJ33 defined MAIT TCRs, while TRAV10 paired with TRAJ18 defined iNKT TCRs. VDJdb, accessed 1 November 2021, was searched for CMV, EBV and SARS-CoV-2 annotated TCRs, with TCRs annotated for multiple antigens excluded. TCRdb reworked the public reads: Q25 trimming with fastp, MiXCR clone assembly, productive beta chains retained. Each CDR3 protein gets just one entry, which takes the most common genes and DNA from the rows behind it. The V and J calls were determined by TCRdb, not by the authors. The sample data list about 64,000 distinct CDR3 sequences, and 4.9% of these were observed just once. Just under 5% of the sample comes from the top ten.

The TCR originated in an adult who was a healthcare worker with PCR-confirmed SARS-CoV-2 infection or an uninfected control (not recorded which). The specimen was whole blood. The chain is assembled from TRBV12-5 and TRBJ2-3; the D gene cannot be named for sure. The CDR3 region has the sequence CASGLVQADTQYF. The bases are TGTGCTAGTGGTTTGGTCCAGGCAGATACGCAGTATTTT.